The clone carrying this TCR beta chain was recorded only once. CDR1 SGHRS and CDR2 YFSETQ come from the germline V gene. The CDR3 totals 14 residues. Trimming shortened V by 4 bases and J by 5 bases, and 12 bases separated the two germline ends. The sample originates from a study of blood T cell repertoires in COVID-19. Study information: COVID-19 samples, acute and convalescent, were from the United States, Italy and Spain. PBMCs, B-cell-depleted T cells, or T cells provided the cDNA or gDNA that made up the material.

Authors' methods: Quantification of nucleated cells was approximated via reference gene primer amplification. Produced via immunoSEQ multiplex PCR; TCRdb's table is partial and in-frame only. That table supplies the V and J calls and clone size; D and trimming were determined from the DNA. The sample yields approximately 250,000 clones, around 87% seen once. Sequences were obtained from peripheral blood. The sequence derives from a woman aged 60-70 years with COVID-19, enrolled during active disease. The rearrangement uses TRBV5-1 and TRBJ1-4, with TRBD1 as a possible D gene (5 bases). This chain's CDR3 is CASSLRSGNEKLFF. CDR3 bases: TGCGCCAGCAGCCTGCGATCAGGGAATGAAAAACTGTTTTTT.